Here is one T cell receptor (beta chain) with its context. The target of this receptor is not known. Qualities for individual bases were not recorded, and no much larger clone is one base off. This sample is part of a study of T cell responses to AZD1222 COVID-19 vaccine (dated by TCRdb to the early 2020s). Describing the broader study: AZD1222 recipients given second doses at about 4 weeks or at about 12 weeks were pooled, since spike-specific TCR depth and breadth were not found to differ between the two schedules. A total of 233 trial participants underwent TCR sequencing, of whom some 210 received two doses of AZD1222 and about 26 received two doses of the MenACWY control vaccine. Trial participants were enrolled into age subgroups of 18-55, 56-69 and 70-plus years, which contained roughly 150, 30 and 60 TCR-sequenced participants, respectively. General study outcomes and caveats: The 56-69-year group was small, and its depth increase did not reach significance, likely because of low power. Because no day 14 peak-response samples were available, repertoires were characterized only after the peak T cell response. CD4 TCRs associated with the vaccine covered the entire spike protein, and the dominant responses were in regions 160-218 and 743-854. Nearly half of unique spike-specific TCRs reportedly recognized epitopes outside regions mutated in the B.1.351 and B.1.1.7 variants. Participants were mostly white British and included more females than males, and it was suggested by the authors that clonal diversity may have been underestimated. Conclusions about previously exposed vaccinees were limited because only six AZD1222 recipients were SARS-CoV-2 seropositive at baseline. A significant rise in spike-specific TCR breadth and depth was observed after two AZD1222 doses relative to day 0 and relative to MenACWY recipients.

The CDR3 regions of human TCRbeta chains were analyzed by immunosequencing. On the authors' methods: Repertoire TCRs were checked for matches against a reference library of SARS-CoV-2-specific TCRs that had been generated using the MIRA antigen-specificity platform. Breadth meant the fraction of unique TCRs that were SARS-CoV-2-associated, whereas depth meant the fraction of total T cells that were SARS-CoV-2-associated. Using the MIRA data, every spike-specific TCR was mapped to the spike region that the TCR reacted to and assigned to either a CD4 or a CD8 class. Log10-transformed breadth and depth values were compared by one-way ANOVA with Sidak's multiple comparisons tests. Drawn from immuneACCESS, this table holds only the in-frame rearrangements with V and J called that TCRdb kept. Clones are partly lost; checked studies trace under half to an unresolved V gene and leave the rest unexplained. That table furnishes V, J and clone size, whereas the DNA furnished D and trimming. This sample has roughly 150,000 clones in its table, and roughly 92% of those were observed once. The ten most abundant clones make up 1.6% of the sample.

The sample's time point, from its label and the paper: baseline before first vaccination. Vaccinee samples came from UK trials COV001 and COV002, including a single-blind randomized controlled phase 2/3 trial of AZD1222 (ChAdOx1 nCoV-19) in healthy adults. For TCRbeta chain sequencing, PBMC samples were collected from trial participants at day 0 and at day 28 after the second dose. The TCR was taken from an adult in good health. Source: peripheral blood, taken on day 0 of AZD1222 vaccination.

The CDR3 amino acid sequence is: CASSIIEGEVSNQPQHF. Read as DNA, the sequence is TGTGCCAGCAGCATTATCGAGGGAGAGGTCAGCAATCAGCCCCAGCATTTT. The rearrangement combines TRBV14 with TRBJ1-5; there is no confident call for the D gene. CDR1 and CDR2, per the germline V gene, are SGHDN and FVKESK. The CDR3, from cysteine to phenylalanine, totals 17 residues. The sequence is cut down to CDR3 DNA, 51 bases in frame from base 1. V is shortened by 5 bases, J by 1 base, and the region joining them spans 18 bases.